Detailed here is one T cell receptor (beta chain). The antigen is undetermined. This record comes from a study of OX40 agonist ivuxolimab in advanced cancers. Study-level information: Each patient was given ivuxolimab into a vein every 2 weeks, at 0.01 to 10 mg/kg. Overall study findings and caveats: On average, CD8+ T cells had more expanded clones than CD4+. With doses of 0.1-3.0 mg/kg, partial responders showed among the lowest clonal expansion. Dosing at 0.1 to 3.0 mg/kg was accompanied by clonal expansion of CD4+ and CD8+ blood T cells by week 6.

The germline V gene encodes CDR1 MNHEY and CDR2 SMNVEV (reference sequence). V lost 8 bases and J lost 1; bases outside the gene matches: 4. The CDR3 is 14 residues long. Repertoires were generated with immunoSEQ multiplex PCR, while TCRdb's copy carries only in-frame clones and drops some. The data hold 75,000 to 100,000 clones, with roughly four fifths observed a single time. The receptor comes from an adult with an advanced solid tumor such as melanoma, head and neck, liver or kidney cancer. The rearrangement joins TRBV27 to TRBJ2-2; 7 bases are a match to TRBD2. The input for sequencing was CD4+ or CD8+ T cells sorted from blood, taken in a trial of the OX40 agonist ivuxolimab. The CDR3 DNA reads TGTGCCAGCCGACCTAGCGGGAACACCGGGGAGCTGTTTTTT. Its protein is CASRPSGNTGELFF.